The entry below describes one TCR beta chain. Its cognate antigen is unknown. These data belong to a study of cytomegalovirus exposure and HLA in healthy donors. Germline assignment: CDR1 SGHNT and CDR2 YYREEE (reference sequence). The CDR3 contains 14 residues. The V end lost 4 bases, the J end lost 7 bases, and 14 bases lay between the germline ends. Overall study findings and caveats: Association of 17,000 or so TCR beta sequences with HLA alleles was found at 0.05 false discovery rate in a later analysis. Using the classifier, cytomegalovirus status was reportedly diagnosed with high specificity and sensitivity. Common viral pathogens seemed to be connected with several of the most significant clusters, according to a later analysis.

The PCR had 60 Vbeta and 13 Jbeta primers. Clones were read by immunoSEQ multiplex PCR, and TCRdb kept only the in-frame ones, dropping some. The sample lists some 150,000 clones; around 69% were seen once. Sequenced: PBMCs. This chain connects TRBV5-4 to TRBJ1-4; TRBD1 is a possible D gene (5 bases). This receptor was taken from a woman younger than 45 in good health and CMV-seronegative. For the CDR3, the DNA is TGTGCCAGCAGCGTCGACAGCAGGCTTGAAAAACTGTTTTTT. Translating it yields CASSVDSRLEKLFF.